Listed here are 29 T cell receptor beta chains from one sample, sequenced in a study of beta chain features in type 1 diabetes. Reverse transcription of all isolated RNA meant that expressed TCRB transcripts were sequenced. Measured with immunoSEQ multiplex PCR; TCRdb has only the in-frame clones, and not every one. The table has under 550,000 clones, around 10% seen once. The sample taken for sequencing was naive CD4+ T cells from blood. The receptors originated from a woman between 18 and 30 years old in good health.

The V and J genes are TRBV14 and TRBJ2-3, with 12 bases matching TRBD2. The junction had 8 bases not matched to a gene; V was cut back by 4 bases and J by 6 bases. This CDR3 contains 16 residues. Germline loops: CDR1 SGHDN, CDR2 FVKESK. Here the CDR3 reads CASSRRLAGALDTQYF. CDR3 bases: TGTGCCAGCAGCCGCCGACTAGCGGGAGCCCTCGATACGCAGTATTTT.

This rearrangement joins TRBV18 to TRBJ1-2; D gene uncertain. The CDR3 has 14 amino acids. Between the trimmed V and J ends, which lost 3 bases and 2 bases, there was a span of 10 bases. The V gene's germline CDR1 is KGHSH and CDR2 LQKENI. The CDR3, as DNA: TGTGCCAGCTCACCCGAGACGGGAAACTATGGCTACACCTTC. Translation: CASSPETGNYGYTF.

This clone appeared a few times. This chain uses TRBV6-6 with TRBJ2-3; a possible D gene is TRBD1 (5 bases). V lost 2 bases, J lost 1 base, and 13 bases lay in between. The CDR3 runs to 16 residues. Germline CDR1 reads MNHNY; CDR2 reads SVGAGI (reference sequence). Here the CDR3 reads CASSYPRGQRTDTQYF. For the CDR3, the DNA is TGTGCCAGCAGTTACCCTAGGGGTCAACGCACAGATACGCAGTATTTT.

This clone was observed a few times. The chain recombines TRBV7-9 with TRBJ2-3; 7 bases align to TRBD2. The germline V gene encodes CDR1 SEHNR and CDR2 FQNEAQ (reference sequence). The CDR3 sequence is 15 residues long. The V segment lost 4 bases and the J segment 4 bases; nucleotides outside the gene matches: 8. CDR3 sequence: CASSSPGGRADTQYF. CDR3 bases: TGTGCCAGCAGCTCCCCGGGGGGTCGGGCAGATACGCAGTATTTT.

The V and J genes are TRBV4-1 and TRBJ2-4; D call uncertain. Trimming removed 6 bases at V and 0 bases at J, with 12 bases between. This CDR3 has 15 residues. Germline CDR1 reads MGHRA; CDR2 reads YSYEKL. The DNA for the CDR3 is TGCGCCAGCAGATTACGGACGTTAGCCAAAAACATTCAGTACTTC. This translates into CASRLRTLAKNIQYF.

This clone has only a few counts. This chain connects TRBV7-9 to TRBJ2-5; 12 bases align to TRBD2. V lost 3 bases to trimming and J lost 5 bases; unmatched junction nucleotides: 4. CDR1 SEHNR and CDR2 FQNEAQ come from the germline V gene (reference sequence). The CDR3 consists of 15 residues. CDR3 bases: TGTGCCAGCAGCTTCGGGACTAGCGGGCCGGAGACCCAGTACTTC. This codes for CASSFGTSGPETQYF.

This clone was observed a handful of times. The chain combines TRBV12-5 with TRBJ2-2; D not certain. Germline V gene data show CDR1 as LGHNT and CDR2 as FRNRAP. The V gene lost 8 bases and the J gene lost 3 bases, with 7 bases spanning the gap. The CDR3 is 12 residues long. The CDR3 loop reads CASHGYTGELFF. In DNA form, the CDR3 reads TGTGCTAGTCACGGCTACACCGGGGAGCTGTTTTTT.

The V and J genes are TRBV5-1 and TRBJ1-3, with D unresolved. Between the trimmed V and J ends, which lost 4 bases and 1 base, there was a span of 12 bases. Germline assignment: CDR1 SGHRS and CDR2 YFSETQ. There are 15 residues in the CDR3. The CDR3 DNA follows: TGCGCCAGCAGCGGGTTTGGTTTATCTGGAAACACCATATATTTT. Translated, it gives CASSGFGLSGNTIYF.

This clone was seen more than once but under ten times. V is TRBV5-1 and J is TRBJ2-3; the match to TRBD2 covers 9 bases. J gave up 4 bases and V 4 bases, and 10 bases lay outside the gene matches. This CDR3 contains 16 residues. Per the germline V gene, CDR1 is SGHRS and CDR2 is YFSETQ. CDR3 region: CASSPTGAGGPDTQYF. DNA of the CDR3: TGCGCCAGCAGCCCGACCGGGGCGGGGGGGCCAGATACGCAGTATTTT.

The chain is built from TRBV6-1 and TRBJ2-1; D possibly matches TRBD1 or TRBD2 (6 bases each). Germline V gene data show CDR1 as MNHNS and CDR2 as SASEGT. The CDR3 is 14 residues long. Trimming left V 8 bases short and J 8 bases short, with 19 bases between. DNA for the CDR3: TGTGCCAGCGTTCGGGAGTTGACAGGCTATGAGCAGTTCTTC. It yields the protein CASVRELTGYEQFF.

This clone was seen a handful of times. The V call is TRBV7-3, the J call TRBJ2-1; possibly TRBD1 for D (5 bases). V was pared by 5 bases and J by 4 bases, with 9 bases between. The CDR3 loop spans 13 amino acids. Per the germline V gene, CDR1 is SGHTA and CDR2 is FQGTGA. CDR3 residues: CASSIDSYNEQFF. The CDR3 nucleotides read TGTGCCAGCAGCATCGACAGTTACAATGAGCAGTTCTTC.

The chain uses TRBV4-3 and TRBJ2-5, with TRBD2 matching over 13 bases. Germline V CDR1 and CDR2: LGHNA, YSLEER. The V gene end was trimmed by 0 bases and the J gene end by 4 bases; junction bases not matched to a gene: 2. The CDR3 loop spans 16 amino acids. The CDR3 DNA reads TGCGCCAGCAGCCAAGAACTAGCGGGAGGGGGAGAGACCCAGTACTTC. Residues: CASSQELAGGGETQYF.

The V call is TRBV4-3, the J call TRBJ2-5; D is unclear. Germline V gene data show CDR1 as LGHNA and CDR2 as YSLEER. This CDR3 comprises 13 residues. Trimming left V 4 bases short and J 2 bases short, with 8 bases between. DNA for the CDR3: TGCGCCAGCAGCCTTCATATTCAAGAGACCCAGTACTTC. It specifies CASSLHIQETQYF.

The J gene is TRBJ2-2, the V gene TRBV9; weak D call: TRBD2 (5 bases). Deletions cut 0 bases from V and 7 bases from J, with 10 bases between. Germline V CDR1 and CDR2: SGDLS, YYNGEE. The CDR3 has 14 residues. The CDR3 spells CASSVVANIGELFF. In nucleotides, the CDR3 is TGTGCCAGCAGCGTAGTAGCGAATATCGGGGAGCTGTTTTTT. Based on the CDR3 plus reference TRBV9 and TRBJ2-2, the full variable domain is DSGVTQTPKHLITATGQRVTLRCSPRSGDLSVYWYQQSLDQGLQFLIQYYNGEERAKGNILERFSAQQFPDLHSELNLSSLELGDSALYFCASSVVANIGELFFGEGSRLTVL.

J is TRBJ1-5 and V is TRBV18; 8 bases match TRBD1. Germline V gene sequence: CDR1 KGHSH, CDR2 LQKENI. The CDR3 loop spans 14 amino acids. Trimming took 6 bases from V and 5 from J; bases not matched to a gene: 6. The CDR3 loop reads CASSASGGDQPQHF. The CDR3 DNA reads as TGTGCCAGCTCCGCATCAGGGGGCGATCAGCCCCAGCATTTT.

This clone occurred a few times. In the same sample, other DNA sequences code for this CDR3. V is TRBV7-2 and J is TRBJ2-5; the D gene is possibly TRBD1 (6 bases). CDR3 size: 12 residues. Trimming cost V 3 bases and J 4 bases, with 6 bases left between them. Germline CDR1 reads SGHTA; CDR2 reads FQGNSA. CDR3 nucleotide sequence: TGTGCCAGCAGCTTCAGGGGAGAGACCCAGTACTTC. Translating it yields CASSFRGETQYF.

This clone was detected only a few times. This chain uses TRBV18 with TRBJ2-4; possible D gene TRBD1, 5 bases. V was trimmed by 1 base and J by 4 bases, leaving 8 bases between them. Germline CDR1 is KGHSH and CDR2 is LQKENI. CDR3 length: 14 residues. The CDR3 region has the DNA TGTGCCAGCTCACCACAGGGGTCGAAAAACATTCAGTACTTC. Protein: CASSPQGSKNIQYF.

The chain's CDR3 is CASLLGDISTGELFF. For the CDR3, the DNA is TGCGCCAGTCTTTTGGGGGACATCTCCACCGGGGAGCTGTTTTTT. The rearrangement links TRBV5-1 to TRBJ2-2, with a tentative D call TRBD1 (6 bases). V lost 8 bases and J lost 4, with 18 bases in between. CDR1 is SGHRS, CDR2 YFSETQ, per germline. This CDR3 comprises 15 residues. The complete variable domain, with remaining parts taken from reference TRBV5-1 and TRBJ2-2, reads KAGVTQTPRYLIKTRGQQVTLSCSPISGHRSVSWYQQTPGQGLQFLFEYFSETQRNKGNFPGRFSGRQFSNSRSEMNVSTLELGDSALYLCASLLGDISTGELFFGEGSRLTVL.

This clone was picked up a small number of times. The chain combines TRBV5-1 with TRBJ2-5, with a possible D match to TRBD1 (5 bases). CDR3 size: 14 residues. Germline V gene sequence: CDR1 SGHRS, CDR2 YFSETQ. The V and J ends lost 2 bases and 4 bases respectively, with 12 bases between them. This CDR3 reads CASSLGTQGETQYF. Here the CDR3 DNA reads TGCGCCAGCAGCTTAGGCACCCAGGGAGAGACCCAGTACTTC.

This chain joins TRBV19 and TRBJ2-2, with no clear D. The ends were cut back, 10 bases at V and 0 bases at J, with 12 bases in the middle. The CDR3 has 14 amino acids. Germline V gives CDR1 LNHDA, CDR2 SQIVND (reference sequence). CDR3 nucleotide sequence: TGTGCCACGCTGGGCACAGCGAACACCGGGGAGCTGTTTTTT. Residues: CATLGTANTGELFF.

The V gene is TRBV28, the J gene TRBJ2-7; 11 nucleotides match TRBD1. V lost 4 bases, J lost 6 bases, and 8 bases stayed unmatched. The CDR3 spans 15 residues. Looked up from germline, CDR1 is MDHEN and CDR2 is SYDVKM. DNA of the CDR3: TGTGCCAGCAGTTCATCCGGGACAGGGGGTACCGAGCAGTACGTC. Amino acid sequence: CASSSSGTGGTEQYV.

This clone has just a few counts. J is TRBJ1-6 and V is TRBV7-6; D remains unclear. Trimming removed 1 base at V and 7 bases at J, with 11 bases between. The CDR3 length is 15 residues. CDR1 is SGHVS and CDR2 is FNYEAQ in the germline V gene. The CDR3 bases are TGTGCCAGCAGCTTAGGTTACAGAGAGAATTCACCCCTCCACTTT. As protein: CASSLGYRENSPLHF.

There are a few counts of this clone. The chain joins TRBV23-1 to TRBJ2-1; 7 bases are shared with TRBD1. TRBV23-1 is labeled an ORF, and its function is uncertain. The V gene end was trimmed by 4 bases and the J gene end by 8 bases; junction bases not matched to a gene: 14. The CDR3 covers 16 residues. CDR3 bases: TGCGCCAGCAGTCGACAGGGAACGGGTACAAGGGATGAGCAGTTCTTC. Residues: CASSRQGTGTRDEQFF.

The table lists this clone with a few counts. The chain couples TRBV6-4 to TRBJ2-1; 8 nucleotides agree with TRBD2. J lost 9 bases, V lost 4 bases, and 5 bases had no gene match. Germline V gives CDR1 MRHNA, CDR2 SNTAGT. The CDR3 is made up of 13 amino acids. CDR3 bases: TGTGCCAGCAGTGCTCAAGCGGGAGTTGAGCAGTTCTTC. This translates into CASSAQAGVEQFF.

The CDR3 region has the DNA TGTGCCAGCAGTTTAGGGGGCGCCTATGGCTACACCTTC. It translates to CASSLGGAYGYTF. The chain recombines TRBV27 with TRBJ1-2; weak D call: TRBD1 (6 bases). This CDR3 comprises 13 residues. Between the trimmed V and J ends, which lost 2 bases and 4 bases, there was a span of 8 bases. Germline lookup yields CDR1 MNHEY and CDR2 SMNVEV (reference sequence).

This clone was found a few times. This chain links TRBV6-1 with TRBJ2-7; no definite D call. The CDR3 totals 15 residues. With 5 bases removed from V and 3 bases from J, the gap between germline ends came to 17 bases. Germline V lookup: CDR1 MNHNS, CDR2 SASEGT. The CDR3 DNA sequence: TGTGCCAGCAGTACTGGCAGCCCGGGCCTCTACGAGCAGTACGTC. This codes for CASSTGSPGLYEQYV.

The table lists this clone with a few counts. CDR3 DNA: TGTGCCAGCAGTGACTACAGGGAAGGGGAGCTGTTTTTT. Its protein is CASSDYREGELFF. The V call is TRBV25-1, the J call TRBJ2-2; D possibly corresponds to TRBD1 (6 bases). CDR3 length equals 13 residues. V lost 3 bases and J lost 8, with 10 bases in between. The germline V gene has CDR1 MGHDK and CDR2 SYGVNS.

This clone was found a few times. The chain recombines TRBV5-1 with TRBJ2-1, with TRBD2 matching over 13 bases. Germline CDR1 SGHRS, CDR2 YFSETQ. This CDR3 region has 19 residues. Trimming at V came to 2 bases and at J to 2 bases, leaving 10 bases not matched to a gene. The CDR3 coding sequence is TGCGCCAGCAGCTTACCCGGACTAGCGGGAGTAGTCGCCTACAATGAGCAGTTCTTC. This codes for CASSLPGLAGVVAYNEQFF.

This chain's CDR3 is CAWSTGMNTEAFF. As DNA, the CDR3 is TGTGCCTGGAGTACGGGTATGAACACTGAAGCTTTCTTT. The chain is built from TRBV30 and TRBJ1-1; D is ambiguous. V was clipped by 2 bases and J by 0 bases, with 7 bases between them. Germline V gene data show CDR1 as GTSNPN and CDR2 as SVGIG (reference sequence). The CDR3 has 13 residues.